This T cell receptor beta chain emerged from a study of cytomegalovirus exposure and HLA in healthy donors. Study-wide context: The Caucasian-associated ancestry cluster contained about four fifths of the approximately 390 genotyped donors.

The PCR contained 60 Vbeta and 13 Jbeta primers. Sequenced by immunoSEQ multiplex PCR; TCRdb stores in-frame clones only, minus some. Recorded for this sample: 45,000 to 70,000 clones. V was trimmed by 6 bases and J by 3 bases, leaving 14 bases between them. The CDR3 loop spans 15 amino acids. CDR1 is KGHSH, CDR2 LQKENI, per germline. The material sequenced was PBMCs. The chain is built from TRBV18 and TRBJ1-4; D call uncertain. This receptor was identified in a woman between 45 and 60 years old in good health and CMV-seropositive. The CDR3 region has the DNA TGTGCCAGCTCCCCGATGGAGGGTTCTAATGAAAAACTGTTTTTT. Protein product: CASSPMEGSNEKLFF.